This entry concerns a single TCR beta chain. Germline V CDR1 and CDR2: MNHNS, SASEGT. There are 13 residues in the CDR3. With 4 bases removed from V and 2 bases from J, the gap between germline ends came to 8 bases. Using a J-beta primer mix together with a sample-barcoded 5' primer, a second PCR was run for roughly 6 to 11 cycles. TCRdb ran MiXCR on the 5' RACE reads and lists one entry per CDR3 protein. The sample shows some 1.4 million distinct CDR3 sequences, about 40% of them seen only once. This entry comes from a study of blood T cells in healthy people across ages. This receptor was taken from a woman younger than 35 in good health. This chain uses TRBV6-1 with TRBJ2-5, with D uncertain. What was sequenced was blood. The CDR3 sequence: CASSGSEQETQYF. The CDR3 DNA sequence: TGTGCCAGCAGTGGCAGCGAACAAGAGACCCAGTACTTC.